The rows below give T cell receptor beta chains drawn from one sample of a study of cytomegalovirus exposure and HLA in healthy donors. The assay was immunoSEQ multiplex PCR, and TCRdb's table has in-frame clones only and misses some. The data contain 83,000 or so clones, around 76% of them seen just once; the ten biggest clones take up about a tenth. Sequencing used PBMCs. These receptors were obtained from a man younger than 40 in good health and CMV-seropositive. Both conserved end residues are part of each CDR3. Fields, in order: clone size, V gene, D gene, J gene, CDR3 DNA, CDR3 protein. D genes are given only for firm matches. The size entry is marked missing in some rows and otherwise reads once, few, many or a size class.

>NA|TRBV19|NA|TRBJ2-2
TGTGCCAGTAGTATGAGGCGGACCGGGGAGCTGTTTTTT
CASSMRRTGELFF
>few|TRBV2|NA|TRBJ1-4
TGTGCCAGCAGCCTAACAGTTGTCCCAACTAATGAAAAACTGTTTTTT
CASSLTVVPTNEKLFF
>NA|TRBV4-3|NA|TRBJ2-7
TGCGCCAGCAGCCAAGATGCGCCAGGTCCCTACGAGCAGTACTTC
CASSQDAPGPYEQYF
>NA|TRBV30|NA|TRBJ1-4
TGTGCCGGACCAGGGGTTTCCGCAAGAGATGAAAAACTGTTTTTT
CAGPGVSARDEKLFF
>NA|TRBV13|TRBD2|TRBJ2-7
TGTGCCAGCAGCTCCCGGACTAGCGGACCCCCGGACGAGCAGTACTTC
CASSSRTSGPPDEQYF
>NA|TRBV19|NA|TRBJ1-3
TGTGCCAGTAGTCCCCAATGGACAGTCTCTGGAAACACCATATATTTT
CASSPQWTVSGNTIYF
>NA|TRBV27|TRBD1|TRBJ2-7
TGTGCCAGCAGTTGGACAGGGACCTCCTACGAGCAGTACTTC
CASSWTGTSYEQYF
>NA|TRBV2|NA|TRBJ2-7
TGTGCCAGCAGTGGCCAGGGAAGAGGAGAGCAGTACTTC
CASSGQGRGEQYF
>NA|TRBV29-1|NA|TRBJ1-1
TGCAGCGTCCTGGTTGGGGGGGCACGCAAAGCTTTCTTT
CSVLVGGARKAFF
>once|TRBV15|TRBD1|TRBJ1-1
TGTGCCACCAGCAGAGATCAGGGGACAGGGCCCCCAGCTTTCTTT
CATSRDQGTGPPAFF
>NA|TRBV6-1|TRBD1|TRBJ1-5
TGTGCCAGCATCCAACAGGGGGGCGATCAGCCCCAGCATTTT
CASIQQGGDQPQHF
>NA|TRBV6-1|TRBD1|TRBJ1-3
TGTGCCAGCAGTGTGGACAGGGTGGGAAACACCATATATTTT
CASSVDRVGNTIYF
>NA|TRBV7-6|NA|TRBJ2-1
TGTGCCAGCAGCTCCCCGCCGGCCGGGGAGCAGTTCTTC
CASSSPPAGEQFF
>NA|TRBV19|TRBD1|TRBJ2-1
TGTGCCAGTTACGGGACAGACCACAATGAGCAGTTCTTC
CASYGTDHNEQFF
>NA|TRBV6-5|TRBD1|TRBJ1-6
TGTGCCACCAACACAGGGGCCCTTCATAATTCACCCCTCCACTTT
CATNTGALHNSPLHF
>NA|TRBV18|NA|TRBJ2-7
TGTGCCAGCTCACCAGCGGGTGGAGGGAACTACGAGCAGTACTTC
CASSPAGGGNYEQYF
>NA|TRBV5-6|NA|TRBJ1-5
TGTGCCAGCAGCCCCGGAGGCAGCAATCAGCCCCAGCATTTT
CASSPGGSNQPQHF
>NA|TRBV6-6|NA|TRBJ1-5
TGTGCCAGCAGTTACACGGAACAGGGTCCAAATCAGCCCCAGCATTTT
CASSYTEQGPNQPQHF
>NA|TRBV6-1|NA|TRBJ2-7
TGTGCCAGCAGTACCCGGACACTCGAGCAGTACTTC
CASSTRTLEQYF
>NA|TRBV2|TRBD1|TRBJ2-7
TGTGCCAGCAGTCCCGGACAGGGGCCCTACGAGCAGTACTTC
CASSPGQGPYEQYF
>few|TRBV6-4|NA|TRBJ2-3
TGTGCCAGCAGTGAGACCGACTTGGGTACGCAGTATTTT
CASSETDLGTQYF
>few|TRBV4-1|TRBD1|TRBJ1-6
TGCGCCAGCAGCTATGGACAGGGCGGATCACCCCTCCACTTT
CASSYGQGGSPLHF
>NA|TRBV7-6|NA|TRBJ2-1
TGTGCCAGCAGCACCGGACTGACGCAGTTCTTC
CASSTGLTQFF
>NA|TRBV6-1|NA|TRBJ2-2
TGTGCCAGCAGTGATCTTTTAGCGAACACCGGGGAGCTGTTTTTT
CASSDLLANTGELFF
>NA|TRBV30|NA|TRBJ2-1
TGTGCCTCCACAGGGTCTCGCACAATAGGTGAGCAGTTCTTC
CASTGSRTIGEQFF
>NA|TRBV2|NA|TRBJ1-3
TGTGCCAGCAGTCAGGGTGCTCAAAGCTCTGGAAACACCATATATTTT
CASSQGAQSSGNTIYF
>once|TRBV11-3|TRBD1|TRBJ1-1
TGTGCCAGCAGCTTAGGTGACAGGGATGGCACTGAAGCTTTCTTT
CASSLGDRDGTEAFF